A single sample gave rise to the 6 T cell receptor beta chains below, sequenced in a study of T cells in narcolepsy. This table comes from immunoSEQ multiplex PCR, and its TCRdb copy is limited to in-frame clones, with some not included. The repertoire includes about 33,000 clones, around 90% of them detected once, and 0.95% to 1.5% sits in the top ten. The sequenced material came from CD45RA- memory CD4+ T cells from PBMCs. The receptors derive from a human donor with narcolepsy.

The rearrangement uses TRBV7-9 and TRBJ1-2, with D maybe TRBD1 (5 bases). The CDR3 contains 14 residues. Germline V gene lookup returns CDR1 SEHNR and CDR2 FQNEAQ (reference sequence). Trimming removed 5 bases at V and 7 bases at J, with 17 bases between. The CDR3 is CASSLTGTQAGYTF. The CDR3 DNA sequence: TGTGCCAGCAGCCTAACCGGGACCCAGGCTGGCTACACCTTC.

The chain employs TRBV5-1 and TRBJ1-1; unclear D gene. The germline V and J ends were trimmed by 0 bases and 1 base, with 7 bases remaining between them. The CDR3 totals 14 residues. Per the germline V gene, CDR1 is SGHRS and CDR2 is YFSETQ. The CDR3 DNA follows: TGCGCCAGCAGCTTGGGGGCAGGGAACACTGAAGCTTTCTTT. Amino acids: CASSLGAGNTEAFF.

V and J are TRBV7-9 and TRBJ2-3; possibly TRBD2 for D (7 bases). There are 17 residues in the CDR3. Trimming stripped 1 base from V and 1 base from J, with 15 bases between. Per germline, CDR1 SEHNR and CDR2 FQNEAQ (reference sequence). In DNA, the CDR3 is TGTGCCAGCAGCTTAGAACAGGGACTACGGGGCACAGATACGCAGTATTTT. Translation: CASSLEQGLRGTDTQYF.

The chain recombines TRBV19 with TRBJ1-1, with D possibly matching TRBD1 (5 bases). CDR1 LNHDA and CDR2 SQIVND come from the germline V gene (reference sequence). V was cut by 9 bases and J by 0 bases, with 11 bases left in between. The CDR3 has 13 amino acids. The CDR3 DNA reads TGTGCCAGCAAGGGACGGCTGAACACTGAAGCTTTCTTT. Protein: CASKGRLNTEAFF.

The CDR3, as DNA: TGTGCCAGCAGTGAAGCGTCCTTTGATGAGCAGTTCTTC. It encodes CASSEASFDEQFF. The chain employs TRBV2 and TRBJ2-1; no definite D call. The CDR3 loop spans 13 amino acids. With 0 bases removed from V and 8 bases from J, the gap between germline ends came to 8 bases. The V gene's germline CDR1 is SNHLY and CDR2 FYNNEI.

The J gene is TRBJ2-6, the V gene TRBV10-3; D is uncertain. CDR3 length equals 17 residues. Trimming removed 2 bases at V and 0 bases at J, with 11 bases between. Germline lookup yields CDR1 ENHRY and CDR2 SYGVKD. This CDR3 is CAISEENRNSGANVLTF. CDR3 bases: TGTGCCATCAGTGAGGAGAACAGAAACTCTGGGGCCAACGTCCTGACTTTC.